The 23 T cell receptor beta chains presented below share a single source sample, sequenced in a study of blood T cell repertoires in COVID-19 (dated by TCRdb to the early 2020s). Receptors were amplified or captured by the immunoSEQ multiplex PCR assay. TCRdb re-hosts the immuneACCESS table, in-frame sequences only. Its copies lack some clones; in the studies checked, an unresolved V gene accounts for under half of them, and the cause for the rest is not known. The sample table holds around 60,000 clones, of which over 55% were seen once. 4% to 5% of the sample lies in the top ten. Input material: peripheral blood. The source is an older woman with COVID-19, enrolled during active disease.

The rearrangement joins TRBV2 to TRBJ1-2; D call uncertain. CDR1 and CDR2 (germline): SNHLY, FYNNEI. Deletions cut 4 bases from V and 5 bases from J, with 8 bases between. This CDR3 spans 12 amino acids. CDR3 coding DNA: TGTGCCAGCAGTGGGGGAGGTTATGGCTACACCTTC. This sequence encodes CASSGGGYGYTF.

The genes are TRBV7-2 and TRBJ2-3; D ambiguous. The length of the CDR3 is 14 residues. Germline values: CDR1 SGHTA, CDR2 FQGNSA. V was trimmed by 4 bases and J by 4 bases, leaving 12 bases between them. The CDR3, as DNA: TGTGCCAGCAGCTCCTACCTAGTTGCAGATACGCAGTATTTT. It is translated as CASSSYLVADTQYF. The variable domain in full, with the rest retrieved from reference TRBV7-2 and TRBJ2-3, is GAGVSQSPSNKVTEKGKDVELRCDPISGHTALYWYRQSLGQGLEFLIYFQGNSAPDKSGLPSDRFSAERTGGSVSTLTIQRTQQEDSAVYLCASSSYLVADTQYFGPGTRLTVL.

The chain uses TRBV7-3 and TRBJ2-1, with 9 bases that match TRBD1. Germline values: CDR1 SGHTA, CDR2 FQGTGA. Losses at the gene ends were 5 bases for V and 14 bases for J; bases not matched to a gene: 10. The CDR3 contains 13 residues. CDR3 DNA sequence: TGTGCCAGCAGCCAAGAGGGGACAGGGAGTAAGTTCTTC. It yields the protein CASSQEGTGSKFF.

This clone was found a few times. The chain is built from TRBV7-9 and TRBJ1-3; D remains unclear. CDR1 and CDR2 from the germline V gene are SEHNR and FQNEAQ (reference sequence). The CDR3 has 12 residues. The germline V and J ends were trimmed by 5 bases and 4 bases, with 6 bases remaining between them. The CDR3: CASSRAGNTIYF. DNA of the CDR3: TGTGCCAGCAGCCGAGCCGGAAACACCATATATTTT.

The chain links TRBV3-1 (or the pseudogene TRBV3-2) to TRBJ2-3; 13 nucleotides line up with TRBD2. The CDR3 contains 15 residues. Germline V gene sequence: CDR1 LGHDT, CDR2 YNNKEL (reference sequence). Unmatched junction bases numbered 5, after V lost 4 bases and J lost 7 bases. The CDR3 is CASSPSGLAGNTQYF. DNA of the CDR3: TGTGCCAGCAGCCCGTCGGGACTAGCGGGGAATACGCAGTATTTT.

In its sample, this clone was seen a few times. The chain couples TRBV4-1 to TRBJ2-3, with D tentatively TRBD2 (7 bases). CDR1 and CDR2 (germline): MGHRA, YSYEKL. With 4 bases removed from V and 6 bases from J, the gap between germline ends came to 14 bases. The CDR3 sequence is 14 residues long. The CDR3 sequence: CASSPTGGPDTQYF. For the CDR3, the DNA is TGCGCCAGCAGCCCCACCGGGGGGCCCGATACGCAGTATTTT.

The genes are TRBV5-5 and TRBJ2-7; 8 nucleotides match TRBD2. Unmatched junction bases numbered 12, after V lost 5 bases and J lost 2 bases. CDR1 and CDR2 from the germline V gene are SGHKS and YYEKEE (reference sequence). The CDR3 is 16 amino acids. In DNA, the CDR3 is TGTGCCAGCAGTCCTGGACTAGCCCTGTCTACCTACGAGCAGTACTTC. This gives the protein CASSPGLALSTYEQYF.

In its sample, this clone was seen a few times. The rearrangement uses TRBV2 and TRBJ1-2, with D tentatively TRBD1 (5 bases). The germline gives CDR1 SNHLY, CDR2 FYNNEI. This CDR3 contains 15 residues. With 1 base removed from V and 1 base from J, the gap between germline ends came to 10 bases. CDR3 DNA: TGTGCCAGCAGTGAAGAAGGAGGGGATAACTATGGCTACACCTTC. Translated: CASSEEGGDNYGYTF. Variable domain in full (rest from reference TRBV2 and TRBJ1-2): EPEVTQTPSHQVTQMGQEVILRCVPISNHLYFYWYRQILGQKVEFLVSFYNNEISEKSEIFDDQFSVERPDGSNFTLKIRSTKLEDSAMYFCASSEEGGDNYGYTFGSGTRLTVV.

This clone showed up just once. This chain joins TRBV29-1 and TRBJ1-1; 11 nucleotides line up with TRBD1. The germline CDR1 and CDR2 sequences are SQVTM and ANQGSEA. V shed 6 bases and J 5 bases; nucleotides not matched to a gene: 8. There are 14 residues in the CDR3. This CDR3 is CSVAEGTGGTEAFF. DNA of the CDR3: TGCAGCGTCGCCGAGGGGACAGGGGGAACTGAAGCTTTCTTT.

The gene calls are TRBV20-1 and TRBJ2-1, with D maybe TRBD2 (5 bases). Trimming pared 1 base from V and 10 bases from J, leaving 8 bases between. Germline V gives CDR1 DFQATT, CDR2 SNEGSKA (reference sequence). There are 11 residues in the CDR3. The CDR3 bases are TGCAGTGCTAGAGCAGTAGCGGAGCAGTTCTTC. The encoded protein is CSARAVAEQFF.

The chain carries TRBV7-9 and TRBJ2-7; 11 bases fit TRBD2. V was clipped by 5 bases and J by 7 bases; unmatched bases: 10. Germline V lookup: CDR1 SEHNR, CDR2 FQNEAQ (reference sequence). CDR3 size: 15 residues. The DNA for the CDR3 is TGTGCCAGCAGCCAGGGTACTAGCGGGAGTGGTGAGCAGTACGTC. This encodes CASSQGTSGSGEQYV.

The chain couples TRBV2 to TRBJ1-5; TRBD1 is a possible D gene (6 bases). The CDR3 is 15 amino acids. The V gene lost 6 bases and the J gene lost 1 base, with 13 bases spanning the gap. Germline CDR1 SNHLY, CDR2 FYNNEI. CDR3 nucleotides: TGTGCCAGCAGGGTGGGAGGGGGGAGCAATCAGCCCCAGCATTTT. Translating it yields CASRVGGGSNQPQHF.

The chain has TRBV7-2 and TRBJ1-5; TRBD1 matches at 10 bases. The CDR3 length is 16 residues. Germline assignment: CDR1 SGHTA and CDR2 FQGNSA. Trimming cost V 5 bases and J 5 bases; bases outside gene matches: 9. The CDR3 protein is CASSPQTGTGDQPQHF. CDR3 sequence (DNA): TGTGCCAGCAGCCCACAAACCGGGACAGGGGATCAGCCCCAGCATTTT.

The chain uses TRBV19 and TRBJ1-2, with D perhaps TRBD1 (6 bases). This CDR3 has 16 amino acids. V was clipped by 6 bases and J by 0 bases, with 17 bases between them. Germline V gene data show CDR1 as LNHDA and CDR2 as SQIVND (reference sequence). DNA for the CDR3: TGTGCCAGTAGACAAGCGGGGGCAGGAGCTAACTATGGCTACACCTTC. Protein sequence: CASRQAGAGANYGYTF.

This clone was seen a single time. The gene calls are TRBV19 and TRBJ2-2; D gene uncertain. Trimming took 7 bases from V and 3 from J, leaving 9 bases between them. The germline CDR1 and CDR2 sequences are LNHDA and SQIVND (reference sequence). This CDR3 is 13 amino acids long. CDR3 DNA sequence: TGTGCCAGTAACGTTGGAGACACCGGGGAGCTGTTTTTT. The encoded protein is CASNVGDTGELFF.

The gene calls are TRBV24-1 and TRBJ2-5; tentatively, D is TRBD1 (5 bases). The V gene's germline CDR1 is KGHDR and CDR2 SFDVKD. CDR3 length equals 14 residues. V shed 4 bases and J shed 2 bases, with 10 bases lying between them. CDR3 loop: CATSDPDSQETQYF. CDR3 in DNA: TGTGCCACCAGTGACCCCGACAGTCAAGAGACCCAGTACTTC.

The V call is TRBV7-9, the J call TRBJ1-4; 10 bases fit TRBD1. The CDR3 length is 16 residues. Looked up from germline, CDR1 is SEHNR and CDR2 is FQNEAQ (reference sequence). The trim removed 2 bases at V and 5 bases at J, leaving 5 bases unmatched. CDR3 in DNA: TGTGCCAGCAGCTTACCTCCGGGACAGGGGAATGAAAAACTGTTTTTT. This translates into CASSLPPGQGNEKLFF.

The J gene is TRBJ2-3, the V gene TRBV6-5, with D unclear. Germline CDR1 is MNHEY and CDR2 is SVGAGI. With 10 bases removed from V and 4 bases from J, the gap between germline ends came to 15 bases. CDR3 length equals 13 residues. The CDR3 here is CATHDSAADTQYF. DNA for the CDR3: TGTGCCACCCACGACTCAGCAGCAGATACGCAGTATTTT.

This clone has only one observation. The V gene is TRBV11-2, the J gene TRBJ2-1; 8 bases fit TRBD2. The germline V gene has CDR1 SGHAT and CDR2 FQNNGV. V gave up 6 bases and J gave up 6 bases; unmatched junction bases: 10. The CDR3 is made up of 15 amino acids. CDR3 protein: CASRDSGILRNEQFF. The CDR3 nucleotides are TGTGCCAGCAGGGATAGCGGGATCCTTCGCAATGAGCAGTTCTTC. The full variable domain, with the rest looked up from reference TRBV11-2 and TRBJ2-1, is EAGVAQSPRYKIIEKRQSVAFWCNPISGHATLYWYQQILGQGPKLLIQFQNNGVVDDSQLPKDRFSAERLKGVDSTLKIQPAKLEDSAVYLCASRDSGILRNEQFFGPGTRLTVL.

This sequence joins TRBV28 and TRBJ1-2; 7 bases map to TRBD1. V lost 3 bases and J lost 4; bases outside the gene matches: 5. This CDR3 region has 14 residues. The germline V gene has CDR1 MDHEN and CDR2 SYDVKM. In nucleotides, the CDR3 is TGTGCCAGCAGTTTGAGGGGGCGACCCTATGGCTACACCTTC. It yields the protein CASSLRGRPYGYTF.

The V gene is TRBV11-2, the J gene TRBJ1-3; D possibly corresponds to TRBD1 (6 bases). V was clipped by 3 bases and J by 1 base, with 16 bases between them. Germline V gene data show CDR1 as SGHAT and CDR2 as FQNNGV. This CDR3 region has 17 residues. Written as DNA, the CDR3 is TGTGCCAGCAGCTTCCCCAGGACAGCTCTATCTGGAAACACCATATATTTT. Translating gives CASSFPRTALSGNTIYF. The full variable domain, in which reference TRBV11-2 and TRBJ1-3 provide the parts outside the CDR3, is EAGVAQSPRYKIIEKRQSVAFWCNPISGHATLYWYQQILGQGPKLLIQFQNNGVVDDSQLPKDRFSAERLKGVDSTLKIQPAKLEDSAVYLCASSFPRTALSGNTIYFGEGSWLTVV.

This rearrangement joins TRBV10-3 to TRBJ1-6; D gene ambiguous. V was clipped by 2 bases and J by 9 bases, with 8 bases between them. The CDR3 contains 13 residues. The germline V gene has CDR1 ENHRY and CDR2 SYGVKD. The CDR3 DNA reads TGTGCCATCAGTGAGGGCGGAGTTTCACCCCTCCACTTT. As protein: CAISEGGVSPLHF.

Only a few counts were recorded for this clone. The J gene is TRBJ1-1, the V gene TRBV19; D gene uncertain. The CDR3 contains 14 residues. Germline CDR1 is LNHDA and CDR2 is SQIVND (reference sequence). Trimming shortened V by 7 bases and J by 4 bases, and 16 bases separated the two germline ends. The CDR3 region has the DNA TGTGCCAGTACCCCCCTGGGCGCGAGCACTGAAGCTTTCTTT. Translation gives CASTPLGASTEAFF.